The clone carrying this T cell receptor (beta chain) was seen many times. The time point is: after trial treatment. Noted treatment: LDRT plus nivolumab, ipilimumab, low-dose cyclophosphamide and aspirin (RACIN trial). The sample is drawn from a study of low-dose radiotherapy and immunotherapy resistance in tumors. The CDR3 spans 14 residues. V shed 5 bases, J shed 4 bases, and the junction held 3 bases outside the gene matches. A roughly 19-cycle PCR with a constant-region primer and V-primer adapter amplified TCRs. TCRdb redid the calling of the reads with MiXCR, one entry per CDR3 protein. The sample has roughly 50,000 distinct CDR3 sequences; 33% are singletons.

V and J are TRBV12-3 or TRBV12-4 and TRBJ1-1; 11 bases fit TRBD1. Material: PBMCs, obtained after low-dose radiotherapy plus immunotherapy. The clonotype comes from a male donor with rectosigmoid adenocarcinoma. The CDR3 DNA sequence: TGTGCCAGCAGTCCGGGACAGGGGGGCACTGAAGCTTTCTTT. Encoded protein: CASSPGQGGTEAFF.